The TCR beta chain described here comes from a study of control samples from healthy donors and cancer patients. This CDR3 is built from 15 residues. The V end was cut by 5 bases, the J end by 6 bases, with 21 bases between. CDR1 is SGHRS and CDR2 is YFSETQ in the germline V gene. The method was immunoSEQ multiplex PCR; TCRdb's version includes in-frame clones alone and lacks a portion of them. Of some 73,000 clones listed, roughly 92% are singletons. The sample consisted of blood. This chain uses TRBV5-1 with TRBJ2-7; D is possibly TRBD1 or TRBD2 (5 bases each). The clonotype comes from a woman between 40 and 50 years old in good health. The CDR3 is CASSFVGGVGTEQYF. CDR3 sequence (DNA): TGCGCCAGCAGTTTTGTTGGGGGAGTCGGGACCGAGCAGTACTTC.